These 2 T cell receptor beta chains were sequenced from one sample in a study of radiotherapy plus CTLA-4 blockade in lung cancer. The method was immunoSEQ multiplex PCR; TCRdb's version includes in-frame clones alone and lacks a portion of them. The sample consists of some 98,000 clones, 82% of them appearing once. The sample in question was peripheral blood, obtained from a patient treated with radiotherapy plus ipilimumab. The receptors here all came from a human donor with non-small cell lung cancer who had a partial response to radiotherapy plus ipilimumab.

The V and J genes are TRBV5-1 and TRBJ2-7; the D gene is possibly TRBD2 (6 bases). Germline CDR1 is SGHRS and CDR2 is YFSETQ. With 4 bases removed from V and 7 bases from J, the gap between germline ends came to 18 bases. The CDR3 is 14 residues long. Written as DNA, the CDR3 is TGCGCCAGCAGCACTGTGGGAGCGGGCGAAGAGCAGTACTTC. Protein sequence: CASSTVGAGEEQYF.

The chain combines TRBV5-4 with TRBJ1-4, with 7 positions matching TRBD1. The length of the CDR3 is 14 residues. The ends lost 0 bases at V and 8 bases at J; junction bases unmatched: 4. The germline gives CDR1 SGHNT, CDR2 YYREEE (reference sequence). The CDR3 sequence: CASSLGGGSEKLFF. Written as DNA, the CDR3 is TGTGCCAGCAGCTTGGGAGGGGGCAGCGAAAAACTGTTTTTT. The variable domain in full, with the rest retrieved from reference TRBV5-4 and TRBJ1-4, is ETGVTQSPTHLIKTRGQQVTLRCSSQSGHNTVSWYQQALGQGPQFIFQYYREEENGRGNFPPRFSGLQFPNYSSELNVNALELDDSALYLCASSLGGGSEKLFFGSGTQLSVL.